Sequencing of this TCR beta chain was carried out in a study of Graves' ophthalmopathy and Graves' hyperthyroidism. RNA transcripts were the template, and TCR beta CDR3 regions were amplified from them. HTBI-primed first-round RT-PCR preceded second-round multiplex PCR. MiXCR, applied by TCRdb to the multiplex PCR reads, yields one record per CDR3 protein. The sample shows approximately 700,000 distinct CDR3 sequences, more than 40% of them seen only once. V was clipped by 1 base and J by 3 bases; unmatched bases: 4. The CDR3 is 14 amino acids. Per germline, CDR1 DFQATT and CDR2 SNEGSKA (reference sequence).

The sample was peripheral blood. This chain connects TRBV20-1 to TRBJ2-5, with 8 nucleotides matching TRBD2. This sequence originates from an adult man with Graves' ophthalmopathy. Here the CDR3 DNA reads TGCAGTGCTAGAGGAGGAGCGGGAGAAGAGACCCAGTACTTC. This translates into CSARGGAGEETQYF.